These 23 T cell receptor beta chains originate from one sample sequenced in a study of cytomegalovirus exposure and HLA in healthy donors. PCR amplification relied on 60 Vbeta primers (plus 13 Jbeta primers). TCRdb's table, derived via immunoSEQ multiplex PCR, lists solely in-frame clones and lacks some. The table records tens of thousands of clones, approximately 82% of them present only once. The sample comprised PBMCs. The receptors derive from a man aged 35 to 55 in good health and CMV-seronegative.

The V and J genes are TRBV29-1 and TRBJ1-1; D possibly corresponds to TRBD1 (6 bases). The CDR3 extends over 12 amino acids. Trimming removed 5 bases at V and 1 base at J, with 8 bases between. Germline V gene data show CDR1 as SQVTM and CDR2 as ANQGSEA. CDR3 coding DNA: TGCAGCGTTAGGGGACAGAACACTGAAGCTTTCTTT. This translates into CSVRGQNTEAFF.

CDR3 loop: CASTEKDRALIYNEQFF. CDR3 coding DNA: TGCGCCAGCACGGAGAAAGACAGGGCCCTAATCTACAATGAGCAGTTCTTC. The V gene is TRBV4-1, the J gene TRBJ2-1; TRBD1 matches 7 bases. CDR1 MGHRA and CDR2 YSYEKL come from the germline V gene. CDR3 length: 17 amino acids. J was trimmed by 3 bases and V by 7 bases; bases with no gene match: 15.

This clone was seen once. The CDR3 region has the DNA TGTGCCAGCAGTTTAACCCCTATCTACGAGCAGTACTTC. Its protein product is CASSLTPIYEQYF. V is TRBV28 and J is TRBJ2-7, with D uncertain. Per the germline V gene, CDR1 is MDHEN and CDR2 is SYDVKM. The germline V and J ends were trimmed by 2 bases and 3 bases, with 8 bases remaining between them. The CDR3 is 13 residues long.

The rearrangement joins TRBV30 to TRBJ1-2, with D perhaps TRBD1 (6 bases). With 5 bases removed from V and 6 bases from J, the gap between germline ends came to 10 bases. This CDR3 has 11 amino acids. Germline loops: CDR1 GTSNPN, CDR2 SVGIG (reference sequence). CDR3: CAWGYRDGYTF. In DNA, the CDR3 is TGTGCCTGGGGGTACAGGGATGGCTACACCTTC.

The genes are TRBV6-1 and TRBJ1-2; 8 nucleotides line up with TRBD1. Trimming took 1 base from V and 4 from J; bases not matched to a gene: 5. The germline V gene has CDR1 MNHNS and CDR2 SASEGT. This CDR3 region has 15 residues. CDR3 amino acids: CASSEESGGGYGYTF. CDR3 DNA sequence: TGTGCCAGCAGTGAAGAGTCAGGGGGCGGCTATGGCTACACCTTC.

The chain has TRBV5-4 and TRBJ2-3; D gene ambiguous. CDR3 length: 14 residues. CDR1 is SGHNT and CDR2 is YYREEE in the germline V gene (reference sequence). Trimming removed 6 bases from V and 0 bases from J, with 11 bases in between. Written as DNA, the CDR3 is TGTGCCAGCAATGTTGAGGTTAGCACAGATACGCAGTATTTT. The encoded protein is CASNVEVSTDTQYF.

In DNA form, the CDR3 reads TGTGCCAGCAGCTCCCACAGGGTGGCCTATGGCTACACCTTC. Protein product: CASSSHRVAYGYTF. The rearrangement uses TRBV13 and TRBJ1-2; tentatively, D is TRBD1 (6 bases). The CDR3 runs 14 residues. CDR1 is PRHDT and CDR2 is FYEKMQ in the germline V gene (reference sequence). V lost 4 bases and J lost 4, with 13 bases in between.

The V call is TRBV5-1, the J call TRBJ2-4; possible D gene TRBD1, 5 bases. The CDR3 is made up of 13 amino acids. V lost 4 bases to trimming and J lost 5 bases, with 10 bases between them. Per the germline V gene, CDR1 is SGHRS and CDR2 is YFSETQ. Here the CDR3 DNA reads TGCGCCAGCAGCCAAGGACACCAAAACATTCAGTACTTC. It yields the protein CASSQGHQNIQYF.

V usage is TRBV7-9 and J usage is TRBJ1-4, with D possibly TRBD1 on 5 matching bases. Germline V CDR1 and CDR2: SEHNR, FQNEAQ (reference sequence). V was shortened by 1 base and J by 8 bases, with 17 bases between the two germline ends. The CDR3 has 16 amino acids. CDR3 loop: CASSLGAGVGREKLFF. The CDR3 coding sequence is TGTGCCAGCAGCTTAGGGGCCGGTGTGGGGCGAGAAAAACTGTTTTTT.

CDR3 bases: TGTGCCAGCAGCTCGCGACAGCTCTACTATGGCTACACCTTC. Encoded protein: CASSSRQLYYGYTF. The gene calls are TRBV9 and TRBJ1-2, with D possibly TRBD1 on 5 matching bases. This CDR3 has 14 residues. Between the trimmed V and J ends, which lost 4 bases and 3 bases, there was a span of 13 bases. Looked up from germline, CDR1 is SGDLS and CDR2 is YYNGEE.

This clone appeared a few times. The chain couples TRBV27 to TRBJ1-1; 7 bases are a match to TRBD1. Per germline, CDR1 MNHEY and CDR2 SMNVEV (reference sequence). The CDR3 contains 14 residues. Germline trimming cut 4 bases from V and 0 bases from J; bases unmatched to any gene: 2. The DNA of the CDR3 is TGTGCCAGCAGTTCGGGGACAGTGAACACTGAAGCTTTCTTT. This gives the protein CASSSGTVNTEAFF.

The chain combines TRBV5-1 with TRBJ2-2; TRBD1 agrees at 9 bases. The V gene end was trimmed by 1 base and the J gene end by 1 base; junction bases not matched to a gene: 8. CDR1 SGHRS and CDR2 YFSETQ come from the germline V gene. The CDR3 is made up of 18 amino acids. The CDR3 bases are TGCGCCAGCAGCTTGAATGTTCCGGGACAGGGGAACACCGGGGAGCTGTTTTTT. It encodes CASSLNVPGQGNTGELFF.

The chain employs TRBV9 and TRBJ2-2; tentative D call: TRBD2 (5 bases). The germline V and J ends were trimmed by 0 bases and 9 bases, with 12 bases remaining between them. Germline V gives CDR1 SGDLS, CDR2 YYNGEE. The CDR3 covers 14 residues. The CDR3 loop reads CASSVETRERELFF. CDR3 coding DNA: TGTGCCAGCAGCGTAGAAACGAGGGAAAGGGAGCTGTTTTTT.

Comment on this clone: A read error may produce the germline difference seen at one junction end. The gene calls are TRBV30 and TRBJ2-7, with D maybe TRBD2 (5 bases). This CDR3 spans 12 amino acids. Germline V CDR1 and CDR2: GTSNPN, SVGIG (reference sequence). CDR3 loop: CAWNGESYERYF. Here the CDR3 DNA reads TGTGCCTGGAACGGGGAGTCCTACGAGCGGTACTTC.

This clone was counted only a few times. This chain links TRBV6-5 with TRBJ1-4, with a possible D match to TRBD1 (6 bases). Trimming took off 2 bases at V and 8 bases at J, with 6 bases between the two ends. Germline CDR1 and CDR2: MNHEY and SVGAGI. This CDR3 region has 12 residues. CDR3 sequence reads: CASSYGGEKLFF. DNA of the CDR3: TGTGCCAGCAGTTACGGGGGCGAAAAACTGTTTTTT.

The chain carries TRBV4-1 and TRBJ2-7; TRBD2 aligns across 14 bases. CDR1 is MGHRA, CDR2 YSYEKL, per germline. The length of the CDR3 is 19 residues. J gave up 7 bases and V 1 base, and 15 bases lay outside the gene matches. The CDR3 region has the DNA TGCGCCAGCAGCCAAGGTCAACCGGGACTAGCGGGAGTAACCCGGGAGCAGTACTTC. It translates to CASSQGQPGLAGVTREQYF.

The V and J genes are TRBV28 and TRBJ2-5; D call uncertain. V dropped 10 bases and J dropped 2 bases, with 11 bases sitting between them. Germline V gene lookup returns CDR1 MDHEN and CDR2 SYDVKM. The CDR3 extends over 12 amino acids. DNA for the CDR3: TGTGCCACCACTGGCGGTCAAGAGACCCAGTACTTC. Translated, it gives CATTGGQETQYF.

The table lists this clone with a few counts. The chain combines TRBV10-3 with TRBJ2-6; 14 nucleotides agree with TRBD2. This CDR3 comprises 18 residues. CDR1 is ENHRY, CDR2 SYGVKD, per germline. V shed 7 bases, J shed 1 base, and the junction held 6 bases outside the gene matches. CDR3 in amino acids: CAITPTSGRASGANVLTF. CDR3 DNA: TGTGCCATCACTCCGACTAGCGGGAGGGCTTCTGGGGCCAACGTCCTGACTTTC.

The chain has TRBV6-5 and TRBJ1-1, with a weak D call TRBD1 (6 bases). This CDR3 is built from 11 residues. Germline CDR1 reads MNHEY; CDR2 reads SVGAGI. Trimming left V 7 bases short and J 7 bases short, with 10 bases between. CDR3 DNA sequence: TGTGCCAGCAACACAGGGCGTGAAGCTTTCTTT. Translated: CASNTGREAFF.

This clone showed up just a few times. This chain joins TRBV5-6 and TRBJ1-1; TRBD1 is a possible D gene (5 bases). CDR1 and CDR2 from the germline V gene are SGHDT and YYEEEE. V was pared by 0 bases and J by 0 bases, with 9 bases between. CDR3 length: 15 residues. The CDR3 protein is CASSLVRGLNTEAFF. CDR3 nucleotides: TGTGCCAGCAGCTTGGTGCGGGGGTTGAACACTGAAGCTTTCTTT.

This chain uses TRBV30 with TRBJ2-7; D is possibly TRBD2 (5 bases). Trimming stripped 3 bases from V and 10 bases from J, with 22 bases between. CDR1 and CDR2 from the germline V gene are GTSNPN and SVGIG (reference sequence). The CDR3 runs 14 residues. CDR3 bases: TGTGCCTGGAGCCTTGATCGACTAACGACATCCCAGTACTTC. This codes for CAWSLDRLTTSQYF.

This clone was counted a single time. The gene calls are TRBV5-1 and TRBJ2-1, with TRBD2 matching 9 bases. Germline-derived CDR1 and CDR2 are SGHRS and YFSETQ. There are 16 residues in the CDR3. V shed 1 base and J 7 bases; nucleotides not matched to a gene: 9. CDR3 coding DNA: TGCGCCAGCAGCTTGTGGATTAGCGGGAGTAAGAATGAGCAGTTCTTC. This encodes CASSLWISGSKNEQFF.

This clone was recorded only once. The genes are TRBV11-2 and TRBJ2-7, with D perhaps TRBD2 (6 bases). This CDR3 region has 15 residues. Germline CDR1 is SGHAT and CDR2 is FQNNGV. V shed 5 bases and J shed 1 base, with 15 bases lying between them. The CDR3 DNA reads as TGTGCCAGCAGCCTCCAGGCGGGGAGATCCTACGAGCAGTACTTC. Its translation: CASSLQAGRSYEQYF.